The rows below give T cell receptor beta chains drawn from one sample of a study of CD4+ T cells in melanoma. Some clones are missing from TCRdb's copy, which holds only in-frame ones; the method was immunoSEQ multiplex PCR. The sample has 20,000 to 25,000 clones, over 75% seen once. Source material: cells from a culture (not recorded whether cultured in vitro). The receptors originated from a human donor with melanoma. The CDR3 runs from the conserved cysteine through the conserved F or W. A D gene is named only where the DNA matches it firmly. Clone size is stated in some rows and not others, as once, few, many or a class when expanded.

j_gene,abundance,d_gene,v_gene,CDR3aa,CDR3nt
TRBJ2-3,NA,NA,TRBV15,CATSRVGNTQYF,TGTGCCACCAGCAGAGTGGGAAATACGCAGTATTTT
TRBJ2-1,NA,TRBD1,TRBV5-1,CASSKNPGQANNEQFF,TGCGCCAGCAGCAAAAACCCGGGACAGGCGAACAATGAGCAGTTCTTC
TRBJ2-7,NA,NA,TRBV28,CAIAWANEQYF,TGTGCCATTGCTTGGGCGAACGAGCAGTACTTC
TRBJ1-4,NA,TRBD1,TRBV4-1,CASSLQGLGNEKLFF,TGCGCCAGCAGCCTACAGGGGCTTGGTAATGAAAAACTGTTTTTT
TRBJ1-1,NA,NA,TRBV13,CASSLTPTEAFF,TGTGCCAGCAGCTTAACTCCCACTGAAGCTTTCTTT
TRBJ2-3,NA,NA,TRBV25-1,CASSRQEGTDTQYF,TGTGCCAGCAGTCGCCAGGAGGGCACAGATACGCAGTATTTT
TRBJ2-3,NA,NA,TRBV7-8,CASTFAGPSSTDTQYF,TGTGCCAGCACCTTCGCCGGTCCGTCTAGCACAGATACGCAGTATTTT
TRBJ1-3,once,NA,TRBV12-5,CASAVRSSGNTIYF,TGTGCTAGTGCCGTAAGAAGCTCTGGAAACACCATATATTTT
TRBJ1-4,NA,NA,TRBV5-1,CASSLTGTGGEKLFF,TGCGCCAGCAGCCTTACAGGTACCGGAGGCGAAAAACTGTTTTTT
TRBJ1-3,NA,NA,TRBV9,CASSPRATISGNTIYF,TGTGCCAGCAGCCCTAGGGCCACAATCTCTGGAAACACCATATATTTT
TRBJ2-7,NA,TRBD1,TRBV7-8,CASSRPPGTGKYYEQYF,TGTGCCAGCAGCCGCCCCCCCGGGACAGGGAAGTACTACGAGCAGTACTTC
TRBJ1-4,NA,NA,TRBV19,CASNYGKTWSGEKLFF,TGTGCCAGTAACTACGGCAAGACATGGTCGGGTGAAAAACTGTTTTTT
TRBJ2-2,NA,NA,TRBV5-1,CASTLDTGELFF,TGCGCCAGCACATTGGACACCGGGGAGCTGTTTTTT
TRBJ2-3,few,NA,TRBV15,CATSRGLQLQDTQYF,TGTGCCACCAGCAGAGGACTGCAACTACAGGATACGCAGTATTTT
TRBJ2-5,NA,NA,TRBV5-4,CASSLRKQGAGETQYF,TGTGCCAGCAGCTTACGTAAACAAGGGGCCGGAGAGACCCAGTACTTC